The clone carrying this T cell receptor beta chain occurred a few times. Next came a second PCR, run for about 6 to 12 cycles, which used a sample-barcoded 5' primer along with a J-beta primer mix. TCRdb re-analysed the 5' RACE reads in MiXCR, keeping a single row per CDR3 protein. Among 600,000 to 900,000 distinct CDR3 sequences listed, roughly 24% were seen once. The germline V and J ends were trimmed by 0 bases and 4 bases, with 11 bases remaining between them. CDR1 is SGHRS and CDR2 is YFSETQ in the germline V gene. The CDR3 covers 15 residues. These data belong to a study of blood T cells in healthy people across ages. The sample was also reused in another study, on T cells of mothers and their children.

The TCR sequence derives from a boy younger than 18 in good health. The sequencing input was blood. J is TRBJ2-1 and V is TRBV5-1, with D hard to call. The CDR3 region is CASSLAPRGYNEQFF. CDR3 DNA sequence: TGCGCCAGCAGCTTGGCTCCCCGCGGATACAATGAGCAGTTCTTC.